This T cell receptor (beta chain) stems from a study of cytomegalovirus exposure and HLA in healthy donors. Overall study findings and caveats: Both high specificity and high sensitivity reportedly marked the classifier's diagnosis of cytomegalovirus status. An observed cluster of highly shared sequence variants was recorded as a likely sequencing artifact. TCR beta V segments were, for the most part, productive about 87% or about 30% of the time in an earlier analysis. An analysis that was carried out later associated 16,000 or so TCR beta sequences with HLA alleles at 0.05 false discovery rate.

V was shortened by 5 bases and J by 7 bases, with 15 bases between the two germline ends. Germline assignment: CDR1 MNHEY and CDR2 SVGAGI. The CDR3 sequence is 14 residues long. The PCR made use of 60 Vbeta and 13 Jbeta primers. Clones were sequenced by immunoSEQ multiplex PCR, and TCRdb holds only the in-frame ones, with some missing. The sample carries about 120,000 clones, 70% to 80% recorded once. A word on this clone: Its antigen is unidentified.

V usage is TRBV6-5 and J usage is TRBJ1-3, with no clear D. The receptor comes from a woman between 40 and 50 years old in good health and CMV-seropositive. The sequenced sample was PBMCs. The DNA for the CDR3 is TGTGCCAGCAGTCTACTCGGAGCCTCCAACACCATATATTTT. This sequence encodes CASSLLGASNTIYF.